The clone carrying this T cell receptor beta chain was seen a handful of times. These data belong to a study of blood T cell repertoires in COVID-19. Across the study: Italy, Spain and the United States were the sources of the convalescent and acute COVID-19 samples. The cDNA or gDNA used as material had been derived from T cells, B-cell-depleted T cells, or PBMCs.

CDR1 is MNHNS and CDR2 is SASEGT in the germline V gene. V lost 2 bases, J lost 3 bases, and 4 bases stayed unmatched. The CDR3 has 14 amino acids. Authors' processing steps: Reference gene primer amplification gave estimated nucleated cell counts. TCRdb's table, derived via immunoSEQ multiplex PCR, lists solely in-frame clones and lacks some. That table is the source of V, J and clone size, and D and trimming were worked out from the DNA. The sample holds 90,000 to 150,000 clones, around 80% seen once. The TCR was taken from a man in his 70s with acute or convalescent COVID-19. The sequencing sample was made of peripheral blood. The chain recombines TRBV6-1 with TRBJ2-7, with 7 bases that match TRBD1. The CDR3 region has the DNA TGTGCCAGCAGTGAACAGGGGGAGTTCTACGAGCAGTACTTC. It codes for CASSEQGEFYEQYF.